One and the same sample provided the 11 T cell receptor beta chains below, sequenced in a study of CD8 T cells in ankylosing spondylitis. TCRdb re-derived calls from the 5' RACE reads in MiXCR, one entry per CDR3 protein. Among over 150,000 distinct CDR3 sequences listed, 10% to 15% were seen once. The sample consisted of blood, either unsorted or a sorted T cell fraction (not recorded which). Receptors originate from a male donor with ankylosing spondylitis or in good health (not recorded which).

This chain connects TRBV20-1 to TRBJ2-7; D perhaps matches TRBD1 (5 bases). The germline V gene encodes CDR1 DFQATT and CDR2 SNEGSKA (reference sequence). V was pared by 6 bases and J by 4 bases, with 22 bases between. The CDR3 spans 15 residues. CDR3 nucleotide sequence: TGCAGTGCCGGACAATCCCCTACCGAGAGGTACGAGCAGTACTTC. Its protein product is CSAGQSPTERYEQYF.

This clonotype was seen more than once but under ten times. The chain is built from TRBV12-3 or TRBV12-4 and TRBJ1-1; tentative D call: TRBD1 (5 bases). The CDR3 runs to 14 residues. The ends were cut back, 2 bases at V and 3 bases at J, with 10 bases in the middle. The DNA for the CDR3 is TGTGCCAGCAGTTTAAGCGGGACTTACACTGAAGCTTTCTTT. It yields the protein CASSLSGTYTEAFF.

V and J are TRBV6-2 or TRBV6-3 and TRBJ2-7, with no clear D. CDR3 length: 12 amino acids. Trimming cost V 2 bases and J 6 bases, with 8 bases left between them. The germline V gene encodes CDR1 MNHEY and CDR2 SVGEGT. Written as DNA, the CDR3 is TGTGCCAGCAGTTACGTCGACGGCGAGCAGTACTTC. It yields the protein CASSYVDGEQYF.

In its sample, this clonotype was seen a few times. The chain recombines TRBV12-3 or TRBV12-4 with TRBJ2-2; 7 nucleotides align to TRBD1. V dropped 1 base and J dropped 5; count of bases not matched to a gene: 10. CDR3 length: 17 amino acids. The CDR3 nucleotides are TGTGCCAGCAGTTTAGAGGGGGCATGGGTATTGACCGGGGAGCTGTTTTTT. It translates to CASSLEGAWVLTGELFF.

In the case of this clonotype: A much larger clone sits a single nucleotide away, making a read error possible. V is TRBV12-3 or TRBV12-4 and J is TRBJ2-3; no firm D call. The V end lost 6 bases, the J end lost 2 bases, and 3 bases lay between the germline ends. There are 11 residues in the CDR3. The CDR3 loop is CASRITDTQYF. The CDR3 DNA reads TGTGCCAGCAGGATCACAGATACGCAGTATTTT.

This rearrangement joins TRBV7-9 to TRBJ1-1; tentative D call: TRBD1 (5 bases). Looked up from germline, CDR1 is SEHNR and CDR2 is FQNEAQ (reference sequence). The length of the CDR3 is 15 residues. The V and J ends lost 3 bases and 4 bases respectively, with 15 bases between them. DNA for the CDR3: TGTGCCAGCAGCTTTAGGACATACTGGGGCACTGAAGCTTTCTTT. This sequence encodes CASSFRTYWGTEAFF.

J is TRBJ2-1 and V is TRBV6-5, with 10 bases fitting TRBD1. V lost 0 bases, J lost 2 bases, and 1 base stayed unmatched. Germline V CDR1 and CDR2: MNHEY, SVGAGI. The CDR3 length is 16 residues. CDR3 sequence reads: CASSYSGTGAYNEQFF. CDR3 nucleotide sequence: TGTGCCAGCAGTTACTCCGGGACAGGGGCCTACAATGAGCAGTTCTTC.

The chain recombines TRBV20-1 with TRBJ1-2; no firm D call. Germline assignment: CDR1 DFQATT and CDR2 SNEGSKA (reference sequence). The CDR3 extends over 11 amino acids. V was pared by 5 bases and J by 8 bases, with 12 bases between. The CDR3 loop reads CSAPSTWGYTF. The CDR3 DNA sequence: TGCAGTGCTCCCTCGACGTGGGGCTACACCTTC.

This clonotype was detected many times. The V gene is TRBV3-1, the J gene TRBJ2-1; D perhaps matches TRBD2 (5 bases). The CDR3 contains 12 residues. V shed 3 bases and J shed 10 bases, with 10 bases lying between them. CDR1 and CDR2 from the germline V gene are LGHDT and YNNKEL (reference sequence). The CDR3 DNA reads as TGTGCCAGCAGCCAGGGAGATCGCGAGCAGTTCTTC. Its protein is CASSQGDREQFF.

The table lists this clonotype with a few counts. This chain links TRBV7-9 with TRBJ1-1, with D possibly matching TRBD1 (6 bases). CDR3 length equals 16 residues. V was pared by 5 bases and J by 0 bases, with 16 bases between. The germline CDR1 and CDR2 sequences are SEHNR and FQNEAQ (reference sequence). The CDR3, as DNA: TGTGCCAGCAGCATAACCGGGACACCCATGAACACTGAAGCTTTCTTT. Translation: CASSITGTPMNTEAFF.

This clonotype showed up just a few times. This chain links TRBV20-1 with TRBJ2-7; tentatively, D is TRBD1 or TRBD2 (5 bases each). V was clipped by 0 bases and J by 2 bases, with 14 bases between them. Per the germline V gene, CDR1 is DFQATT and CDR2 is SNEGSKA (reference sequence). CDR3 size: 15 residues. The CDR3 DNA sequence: TGCAGTGCTAGAGATAGAGAACGGGGCCCCTACGAGCAGTACTTC. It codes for CSARDRERGPYEQYF.